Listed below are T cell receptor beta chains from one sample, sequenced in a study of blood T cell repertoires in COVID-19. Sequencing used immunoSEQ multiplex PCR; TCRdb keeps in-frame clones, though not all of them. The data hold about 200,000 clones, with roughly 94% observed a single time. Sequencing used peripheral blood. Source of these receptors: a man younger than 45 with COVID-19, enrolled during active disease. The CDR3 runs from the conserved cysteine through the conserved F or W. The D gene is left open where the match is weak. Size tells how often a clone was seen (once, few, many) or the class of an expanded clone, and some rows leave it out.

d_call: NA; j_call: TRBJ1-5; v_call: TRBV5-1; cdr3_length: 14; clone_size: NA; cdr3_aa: CASSLDQGNQPQHF; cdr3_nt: TGCGCCAGCAGCTTGGATCAGGGCAATCAGCCCCAGCATTTT
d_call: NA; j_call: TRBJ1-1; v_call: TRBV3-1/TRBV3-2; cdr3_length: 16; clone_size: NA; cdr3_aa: CASSQDTPKGITEAFF; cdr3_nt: TGTGCCAGCAGCCAAGATACCCCCAAGGGGATCACTGAAGCTTTCTTT
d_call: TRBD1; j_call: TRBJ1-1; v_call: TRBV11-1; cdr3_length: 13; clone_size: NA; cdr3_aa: CASSLGGTVEAFF; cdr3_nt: TGTGCCAGCAGCTTAGGGGGGACAGTCGAAGCTTTCTTT
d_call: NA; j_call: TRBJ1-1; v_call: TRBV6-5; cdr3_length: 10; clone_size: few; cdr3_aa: CASSNTEAFF; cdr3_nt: TGTGCCAGCAGTAACACAGAAGCTTTCTTT
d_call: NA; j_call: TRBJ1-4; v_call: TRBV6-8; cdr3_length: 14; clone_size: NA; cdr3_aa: CASSYPLGAHELFF; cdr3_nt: TGTGCCAGCAGTTACCCGTTGGGGGCCCATGAACTGTTTTTT
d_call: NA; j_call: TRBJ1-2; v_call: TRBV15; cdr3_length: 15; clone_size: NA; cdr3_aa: CATSSTTGSPYGYTF; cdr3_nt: TGTGCCACCAGCAGCACGACAGGAAGCCCCTATGGCTACACCTTC
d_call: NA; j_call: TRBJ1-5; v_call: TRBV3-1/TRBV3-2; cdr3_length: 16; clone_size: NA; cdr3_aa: CASSQEGGLSNQPQHF; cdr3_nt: TGTGCCAGCAGCCAAGAGGGGGGGCTGAGCAATCAGCCCCAGCATTTT
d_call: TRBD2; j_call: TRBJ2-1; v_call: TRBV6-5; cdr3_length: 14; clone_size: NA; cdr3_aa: CASSVVLAGGIEFF; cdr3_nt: TGTGCCAGCAGCGTCGTTCTAGCGGGGGGGATAGAGTTCTTC
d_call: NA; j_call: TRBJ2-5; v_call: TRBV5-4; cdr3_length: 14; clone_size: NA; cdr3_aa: CASSPSTGRETQYF; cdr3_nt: TGTGCCAGCAGCCCGTCAACAGGGAGAGAGACCCAGTACTTC
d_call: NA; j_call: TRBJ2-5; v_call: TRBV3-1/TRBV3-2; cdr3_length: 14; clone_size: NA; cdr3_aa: CASSPSTGRKTQYF; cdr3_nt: TGTGCCAGCAGCCCATCGACAGGGAGGAAGACCCAGTACTTC
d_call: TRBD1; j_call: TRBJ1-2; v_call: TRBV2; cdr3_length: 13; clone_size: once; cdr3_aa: CASSVTGDDGYTF; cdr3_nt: TGTGCCAGCAGCGTGACAGGGGACGATGGCTACACCTTC
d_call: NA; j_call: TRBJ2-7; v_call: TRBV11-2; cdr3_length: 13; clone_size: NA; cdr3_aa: CASSVTDTYEQYF; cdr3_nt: TGTGCCAGCAGCGTAACGGACACCTACGAGCAGTACTTC
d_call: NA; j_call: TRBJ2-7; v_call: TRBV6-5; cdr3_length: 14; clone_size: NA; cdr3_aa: CASLWGESSYEQYF; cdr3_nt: TGTGCTTCCCTATGGGGGGAGAGCTCCTACGAGCAGTACTTC
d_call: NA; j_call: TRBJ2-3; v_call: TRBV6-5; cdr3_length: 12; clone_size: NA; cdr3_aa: CASSGSTDTQYF; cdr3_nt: TGTGCCAGCAGCGGGAGCACAGATACGCAGTATTTT
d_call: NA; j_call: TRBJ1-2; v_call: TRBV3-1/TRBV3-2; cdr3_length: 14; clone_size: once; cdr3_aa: CASSQVWPSGGYTF; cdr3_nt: TGTGCCAGCAGCCAAGTTTGGCCAAGTGGTGGCTACACCTTC
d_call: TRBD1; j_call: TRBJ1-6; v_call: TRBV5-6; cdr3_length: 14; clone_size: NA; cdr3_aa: CASSARQGRSPLHF; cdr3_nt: TGTGCCAGCAGCGCGCGACAGGGTCGGTCACCCCTCCACTTT
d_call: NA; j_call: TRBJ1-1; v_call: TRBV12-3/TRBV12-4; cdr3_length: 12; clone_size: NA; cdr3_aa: CASSTTGTEAFF; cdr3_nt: TGTGCCAGCAGCACAACGGGGACTGAAGCTTTCTTT
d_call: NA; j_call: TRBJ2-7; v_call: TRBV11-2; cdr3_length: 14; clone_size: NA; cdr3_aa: CASSLTERFYEQYF; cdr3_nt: TGTGCCAGCAGCTTAACGGAGCGTTTCTACGAGCAGTACTTC
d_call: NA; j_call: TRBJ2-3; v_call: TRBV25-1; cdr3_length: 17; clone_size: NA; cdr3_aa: CASSEQGWLTSTDTQYF; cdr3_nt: TGTGCCAGCAGTGAACAGGGGTGGTTAACTAGCACAGATACGCAGTATTTT
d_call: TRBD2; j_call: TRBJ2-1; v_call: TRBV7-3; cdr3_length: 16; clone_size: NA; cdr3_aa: CASSLNGAGVYNEQFF; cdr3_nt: TGTGCCAGCAGCTTAAATGGGGCGGGAGTCTACAATGAGCAGTTCTTC
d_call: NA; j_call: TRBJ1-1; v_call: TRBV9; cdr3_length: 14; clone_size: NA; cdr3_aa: CASSEQQGGTEAFF; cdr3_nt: TGTGCCAGCAGCGAACAACAGGGCGGCACTGAAGCTTTCTTT
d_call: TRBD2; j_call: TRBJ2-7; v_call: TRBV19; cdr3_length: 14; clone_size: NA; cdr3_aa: CASPLPGLAYEQYF; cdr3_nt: TGTGCCAGTCCACTTCCGGGACTAGCATACGAGCAGTACTTC
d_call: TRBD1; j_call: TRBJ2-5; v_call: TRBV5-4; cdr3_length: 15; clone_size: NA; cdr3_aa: CASSSGTGDGETQYF; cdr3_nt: TGTGCCAGCAGCTCGGGGACAGGGGATGGGGAGACCCAGTACTTC
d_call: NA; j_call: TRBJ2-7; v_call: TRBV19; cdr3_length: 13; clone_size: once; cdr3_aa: CASSLGLLREQYF; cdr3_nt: TGTGCCAGTAGTCTCGGACTTCTTCGCGAGCAGTACTTC
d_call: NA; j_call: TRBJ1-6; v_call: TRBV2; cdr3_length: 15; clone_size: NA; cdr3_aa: CASSEQGPGNSPLHF; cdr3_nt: TGTGCCAGCAGTGAACAGGGGCCCGGGAATTCACCCCTCCACTTT
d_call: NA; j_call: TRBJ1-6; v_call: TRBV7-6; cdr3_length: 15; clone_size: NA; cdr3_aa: CASSAGSYGSSPLHF; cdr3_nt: TGTGCCAGCAGCGCGGGTAGCTACGGTAGTTCACCCCTCCACTTT
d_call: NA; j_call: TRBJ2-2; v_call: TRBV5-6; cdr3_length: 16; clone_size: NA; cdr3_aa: CASSLYLAGNTGELFF; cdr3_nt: TGTGCCAGCAGCTTGTACCTGGCGGGTAACACCGGGGAGCTGTTTTTT
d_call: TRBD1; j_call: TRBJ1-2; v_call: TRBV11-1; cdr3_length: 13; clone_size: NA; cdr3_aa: CASSLRTGSGYTF; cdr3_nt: TGTGCCAGCAGCTTAAGGACAGGGTCTGGCTACACCTTC
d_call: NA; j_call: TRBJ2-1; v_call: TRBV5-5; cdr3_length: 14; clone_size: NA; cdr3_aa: CASSGDSDRNEQFF; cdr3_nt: TGTGCCAGCAGCGGAGACTCCGACAGGAATGAGCAGTTCTTC
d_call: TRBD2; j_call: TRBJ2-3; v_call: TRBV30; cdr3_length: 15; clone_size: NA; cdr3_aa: CAWSVGLAEVDTQYF; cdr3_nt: TGTGCCTGGAGTGTGGGACTAGCCGAAGTAGATACGCAGTATTTT
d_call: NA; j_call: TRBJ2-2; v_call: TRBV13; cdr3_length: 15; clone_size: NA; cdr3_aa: CASSLAGENTGELFF; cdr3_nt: TGTGCCAGCAGCTTAGCGGGAGAGAACACCGGGGAGCTGTTTTTT
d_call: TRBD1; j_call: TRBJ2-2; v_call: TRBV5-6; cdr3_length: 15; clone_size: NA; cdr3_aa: CASNDRGPNTGELFF; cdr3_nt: TGTGCCAGCAACGACAGGGGCCCGAACACCGGGGAGCTGTTTTTT
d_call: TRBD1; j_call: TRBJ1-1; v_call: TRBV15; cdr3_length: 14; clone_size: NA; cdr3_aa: CATSRGQGNTEAFF; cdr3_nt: TGTGCCACCAGCAGAGGACAGGGTAATACTGAAGCTTTCTTT
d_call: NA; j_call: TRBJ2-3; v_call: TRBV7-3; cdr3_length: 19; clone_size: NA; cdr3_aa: CASSLTSGDFPLSTDTQYF; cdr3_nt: TGTGCCAGCAGCTTAACAAGCGGCGACTTTCCTCTTAGCACAGATACGCAGTATTTT
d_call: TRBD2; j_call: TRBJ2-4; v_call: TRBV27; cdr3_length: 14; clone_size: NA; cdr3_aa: CASSLLAGGNIQYF; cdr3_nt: TGTGCCAGCAGTTTATTAGCGGGGGGGAACATTCAGTACTTC
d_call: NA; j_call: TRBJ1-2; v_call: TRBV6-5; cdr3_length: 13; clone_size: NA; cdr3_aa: CASRGGAAYGYTF; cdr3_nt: TGTGCCAGCCGAGGGGGGGCCGCCTATGGCTACACCTTC
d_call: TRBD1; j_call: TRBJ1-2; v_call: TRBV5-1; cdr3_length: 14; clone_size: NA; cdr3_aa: CASSTGDRAYGYTF; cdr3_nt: TGCGCCAGCAGCACAGGGGACAGGGCCTATGGTTACACCTTC
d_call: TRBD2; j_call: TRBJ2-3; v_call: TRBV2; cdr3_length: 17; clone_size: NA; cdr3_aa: CASRGTSGGPNTDTQYF; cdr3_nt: TGTGCCAGCAGGGGGACTAGCGGGGGACCAAACACAGATACGCAGTATTTT
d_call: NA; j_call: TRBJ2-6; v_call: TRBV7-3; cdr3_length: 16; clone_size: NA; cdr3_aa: CASSLDREAGANVLTF; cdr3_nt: TGTGCCAGCAGCCTCGACAGGGAGGCTGGGGCCAACGTCCTGACTTTC
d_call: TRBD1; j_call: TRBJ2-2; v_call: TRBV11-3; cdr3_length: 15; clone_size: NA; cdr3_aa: CASSMTGTNTGELFF; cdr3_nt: TGTGCCAGCAGCATGACAGGGACGAACACCGGGGAGCTGTTTTTT
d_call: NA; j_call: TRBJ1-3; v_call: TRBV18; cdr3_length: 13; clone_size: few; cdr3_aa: CASSPPGGDTIYF; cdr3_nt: TGTGCCAGCTCACCACCGGGTGGAGACACCATATATTTT
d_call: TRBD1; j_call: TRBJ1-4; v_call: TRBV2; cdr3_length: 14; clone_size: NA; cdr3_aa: CASRRTGMYEKLFF; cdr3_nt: TGTGCCAGCAGAAGGACAGGGATGTATGAAAAACTGTTTTTT
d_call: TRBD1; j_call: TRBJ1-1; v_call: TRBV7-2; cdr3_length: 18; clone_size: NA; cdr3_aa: CASSPSGTGGILNAEAFF; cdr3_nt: TGTGCCAGCAGCCCTTCCGGGACAGGGGGTATTTTGAACGCTGAAGCTTTCTTT
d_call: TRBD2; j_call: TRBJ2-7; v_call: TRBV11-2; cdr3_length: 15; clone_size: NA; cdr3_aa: CASSLSGGGAYEQYF; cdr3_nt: TGTGCCAGCTCTCTGAGTGGCGGGGGAGCCTACGAGCAGTACTTC
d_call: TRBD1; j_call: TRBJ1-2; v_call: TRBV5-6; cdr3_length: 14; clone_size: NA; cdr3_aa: CASSFWDRGYGYTF; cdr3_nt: TGTGCCAGCAGCTTCTGGGACAGGGGCTATGGCTACACCTTC
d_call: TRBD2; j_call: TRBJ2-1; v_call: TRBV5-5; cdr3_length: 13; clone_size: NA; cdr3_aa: CASSLGTSSEQFF; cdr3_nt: TGTGCCAGCAGCTTGGGGACTAGCAGTGAGCAGTTCTTC
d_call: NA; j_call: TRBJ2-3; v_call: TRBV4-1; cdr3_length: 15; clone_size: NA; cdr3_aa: CASSQKILPTDTQYF; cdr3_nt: TGCGCCAGCAGCCAGAAAATTCTACCTACAGATACGCAGTATTTT
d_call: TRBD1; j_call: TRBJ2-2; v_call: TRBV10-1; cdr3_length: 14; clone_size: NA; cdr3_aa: CASSTGVDTGELFF; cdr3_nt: TGCGCCAGCAGTACAGGGGTTGACACCGGGGAGCTGTTTTTT
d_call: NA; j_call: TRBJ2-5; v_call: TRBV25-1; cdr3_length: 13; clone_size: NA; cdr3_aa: CASRGRGPETQYF; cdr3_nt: TGTGCCAGCAGAGGTAGGGGCCCAGAGACCCAGTACTTC
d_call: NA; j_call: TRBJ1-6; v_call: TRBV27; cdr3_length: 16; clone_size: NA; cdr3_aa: CASSLYSGAGESPLHF; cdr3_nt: TGTGCCAGCAGTTTATATTCAGGGGCAGGAGAATCACCCCTCCACTTT
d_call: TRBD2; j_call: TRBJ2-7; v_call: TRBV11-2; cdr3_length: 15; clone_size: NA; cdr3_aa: CASSSIRDYAGEQYF; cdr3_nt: TGTGCCAGCAGCTCAATCCGGGACTACGCGGGGGAGCAGTACTTC